Listed below are T cell receptor beta chains from one sample, sequenced in a study of shared clonotypes between healthy human individuals. Some clones are missing from TCRdb's copy, which holds only in-frame ones; the method was immunoSEQ multiplex PCR. The table has hundreds of thousands of clones, approximately 96% seen once. Input material: naive CD8+ T cells sorted from blood. The receptors shown here come from a woman in her twenties or thirties in good health. Both conserved end residues are part of each CDR3. Fields, in order: D gene, V gene, clone size, J gene, CDR3 DNA, CDR3 protein. A D gene is named only where the DNA matches it firmly. Clone size, where shown, is once, few, many, or a class for clones that have expanded.

>-|TRBV2|-|TRBJ1-5
TGTGCCAGCAGTGAAGGCCAGGGCAATCAGCCCCAGCATTTT
CASSEGQGNQPQHF
>-|TRBV6-1|-|TRBJ1-5
TGTGCCAGCAGTGAAGGGGACGCGAGCGGTCAGCCCCAGCATTTT
CASSEGDASGQPQHF
>TRBD1|TRBV4-1|-|TRBJ1-1
TGCGCCAGCAGCCCGAGGACAGGGCTGAACACTGAAGCTTTCTTT
CASSPRTGLNTEAFF
>TRBD1|TRBV7-6|-|TRBJ2-1
TGTGCCAGCAGCTTAGAGGTACAGGGGGCAAGGGAGCAGTTCTTC
CASSLEVQGAREQFF
>-|TRBV10-2|-|TRBJ2-7
TGCGCCAGCAGGGATATATACGAGCAGTACTTC
CASRDIYEQYF
>TRBD2|TRBV29-1|-|TRBJ2-3
TGCAGCGTTGAGGGGCGGGAGTATAGCACAGATACGCAGTATTTT
CSVEGREYSTDTQYF
>-|TRBV5-6|-|TRBJ1-1
TGTGCCAGCAGCGCGGTAACAAGAAACACTGAAGCTTTCTTT
CASSAVTRNTEAFF
>-|TRBV5-1|-|TRBJ1-1
TGCGCCAGCAGCCTTACGGGTTTTTCTGAAGCTTTCTTT
CASSLTGFSEAFF
>TRBD1|TRBV11-1|once|TRBJ1-5
TGTGCCAGCAGCCCCCGGGACAGTCCCCTTAGCAATCAGCCCCAGCATTTT
CASSPRDSPLSNQPQHF
>TRBD1|TRBV5-6|-|TRBJ2-7
TGTGCCAGCAGCACGGGACAGGGTGGCTACGAGCAGTACTTC
CASSTGQGGYEQYF
>-|TRBV27|-|TRBJ2-2
TGTGCCAGCAGTTTATCCCGCCCGGATGGGGAGCTGTTTTTT
CASSLSRPDGELFF
>TRBD1|TRBV5-4|-|TRBJ1-2
TGTGCCAGCAGCCATCCCGGGACAGCCTACTATGGCTACACCTTC
CASSHPGTAYYGYTF
>-|TRBV9|-|TRBJ2-1
TGTGCCAGCAGCGTATCTTTGGGTGAGCAGTTCTTC
CASSVSLGEQFF
>-|TRBV11-2|-|TRBJ2-1
TGTGCCAGCAGCTTAACGCACAATGAGCAGTTCTTC
CASSLTHNEQFF
>-|TRBV21-1|-|TRBJ2-5
TGTGCCAGCAGCAGATTCGACAGCGCTGAGGAGACCCAGTACTTC
CASSRFDSAEETQYF
>TRBD2|TRBV27|-|TRBJ2-7
TGTGCCAGCAGCCCGGGACTAGCGGCCTACGAGCAGTACTTC
CASSPGLAAYEQYF
>-|TRBV7-2|-|TRBJ2-7
TGTGCCAGCAGCGCCTACTGGGGGTTTGGGGAGCAGTACTTC
CASSAYWGFGEQYF
>-|TRBV7-9|-|TRBJ2-5
TGTGCCAGCAGCCCTCCCGCGGGAACGGTAGAGACCCAGTACTTC
CASSPPAGTVETQYF
>TRBD1|TRBV5-5|-|TRBJ1-4
TGTGCCAGCAGCAGGACAGGGAGGGACGAAAAACTGTTTTTT
CASSRTGRDEKLFF
>TRBD1|TRBV6-5|-|TRBJ2-7
TGTGCCAGCAGGTCCGGGACAGGGGTATTGGAGCAGTACTTC
CASRSGTGVLEQYF
>-|TRBV5-6|-|TRBJ2-7
TGTGCCAGCAGCGGTGGACAGTATCTCGAGCAGTACTTC
CASSGGQYLEQYF
>-|TRBV11-3|-|TRBJ2-2
TGTGCCAGCAGCCCTACTTATTCCACCGGGGAGCTGTTTTTT
CASSPTYSTGELFF
>TRBD1|TRBV5-4|-|TRBJ1-1
TGTGCCAGCAGCCCGACAGGGTATGAAGCTTTCTTT
CASSPTGYEAFF
>TRBD1|TRBV6-5|-|TRBJ1-2
TGTGCCAGCAGGGTCCCGGGACAGGGGGACAATGGCTACACCTTC
CASRVPGQGDNGYTF
>TRBD2|TRBV2|-|TRBJ2-5
TGTGCCACCTCTGGACTAGCGGGAGGGCTCTCCCAAGAGACCCAGTACTTC
CATSGLAGGLSQETQYF
>TRBD2|TRBV28|-|TRBJ2-2
TGTGCCAGCAGTTTATGGCCGGGAGGCACCGGGGAGCTGTTTTTT
CASSLWPGGTGELFF
>TRBD1|TRBV13|-|TRBJ1-1
TGTGCCAGCAGCCTTCGACAGGGGGGGTTCGACACTGAAGCTTTCTTT
CASSLRQGGFDTEAFF
>-|TRBV11-1|-|TRBJ2-3
TGTGCCAGCAGCTTAAGTTTGGTATCTAGCACAGATACGCAGTATTTT
CASSLSLVSSTDTQYF
>-|TRBV25-1|-|TRBJ1-5
TGTGCCAGCAGTGAAGAGGGGAGTAGGCAGCCCCAGCATTTT
CASSEEGSRQPQHF
>-|TRBV28|-|TRBJ2-7
TGTGCCAGCGAAACCTACGAGCAGTACTTC
CASETYEQYF
>TRBD1|TRBV6-1|-|TRBJ2-7
TGTGCCAGCTACAGAGGGACAGGAAACTACGAGCAGTACTTC
CASYRGTGNYEQYF
>-|TRBV7-9|-|TRBJ2-5
TGTGCCAGCAACTCCCGAGGTCCCCAAGAGACCCAGTACTTC
CASNSRGPQETQYF
>-|TRBV5-4|-|TRBJ2-7
TGTGCCAGCAGCAACCGTGACGAGCAGTACTTC
CASSNRDEQYF
>TRBD1|TRBV28|-|TRBJ1-4
TGTGCCAGCAGTGGACAGGCCCGAAATGAAAAACTGTTTTTT
CASSGQARNEKLFF
>-|TRBV6-1|-|TRBJ1-2
TGTGCCAGCAGTGAAGTGAGTCTACCGGGGCTCTATGGCTACACCTTC
CASSEVSLPGLYGYTF
>-|TRBV27|-|TRBJ2-3
TGTGCCACTACAAAGTCGGCGGGGTACACAGATACGCAGTATTTT
CATTKSAGYTDTQYF
>-|TRBV15|-|TRBJ2-7
TGTGCCACCAGCAGAGAAGGCGAGCGGAAGGTACCCTACGAGCAGTACTTC
CATSREGERKVPYEQYF
>TRBD2|TRBV10-1|-|TRBJ2-7
TGCGCCAGCAGTGGACTAGCGGGAGGAGACCACGAGCAGTACTTC
CASSGLAGGDHEQYF
>-|TRBV29-1|-|TRBJ1-1
TGCAGCGTTGTCAGGGAAGAAGGAGCTTTCTTT
CSVVREEGAFF
>-|TRBV11-2|-|TRBJ2-1
TGTGCCAGCAGCCCCAGCGTCAATGAGCAGTTCTTC
CASSPSVNEQFF
>TRBD1|TRBV7-9|-|TRBJ2-3
TGTGCCAGCAGCCCAATACAGGGGCCTAGCACAGATACGCAGTATTTT
CASSPIQGPSTDTQYF
>-|TRBV13|once|TRBJ2-1
TGTGCCAGCAGCTTCGGACAGCCTCACAATGAGCAGTTCTTC
CASSFGQPHNEQFF
>TRBD2|TRBV2|-|TRBJ2-7
TGTGCCAGCAGTGGGCTAGCGGGAGACTCCTACGAGCAGTACTTC
CASSGLAGDSYEQYF
>-|TRBV5-6|-|TRBJ1-1
TGTGCCAGCAGCTTGGCGTGGGGGGCTGATGAAGCTTTCTTT
CASSLAWGADEAFF
>-|TRBV30|once|TRBJ2-1
TGTGCCTGGAGCGCCGGGACCAGTAGAAACAATGAGCAGTTCTTC
CAWSAGTSRNNEQFF
>TRBD2|TRBV10-1|-|TRBJ2-3
TGCGCCAGCAGTGACAGAGGACTAGCGGGCGACACAGATACGCAGTATTTT
CASSDRGLAGDTDTQYF
>TRBD2|TRBV28|-|TRBJ2-7
TGTGCCAGCAGTGAGCGGGAGTATGACGAGCAGTACTTC
CASSEREYDEQYF
>-|TRBV15|-|TRBJ1-5
TGTGCCACCAGCAGAGATCGGACGAATAGCAATCAGCCCCAGCATTTT
CATSRDRTNSNQPQHF
>TRBD2|TRBV28|once|TRBJ2-1
TGTGCCAGCAGTTTAGTTCGCTGGGGGACTAGTTCCTACAATGAGCAGTTCTTC
CASSLVRWGTSSYNEQFF
>-|TRBV5-4|-|TRBJ1-2
TGTGCCAGCAGCTTGGCCGGGGAGATCTATGGCTACACCTTC
CASSLAGEIYGYTF
>TRBD1|TRBV14|-|TRBJ1-4
TGTGCCAGCAGCCAAGCTGGGACAGCTAATGAAAAACTGTTTTTT
CASSQAGTANEKLFF
>-|TRBV28|-|TRBJ1-5
TGTGCCAGCAGCCAACAAAACCTGGCCCAGCCCCAGCATTTT
CASSQQNLAQPQHF